Listed here are 13 T cell receptor beta chains from one sample, sequenced in a study of identical twins. TCRdb called the 5' RACE reads again in MiXCR, with one record for every CDR3 protein. The table lists hundreds of thousands of distinct CDR3 sequences, 7% to 8.5% of them singletons. This same sample was also part of a study on yellow fever vaccine responses in identical twins.

Sequenced sample: CD8+ T cells sorted from blood. The receptors were gathered from a woman under 30 in good health.

The chain recombines TRBV9 with TRBJ1-5, with a tentative D call TRBD1 (5 bases). This CDR3 is 14 amino acids long. Per the germline V gene, CDR1 is SGDLS and CDR2 is YYNGEE. V dropped 0 bases and J dropped 5 bases, with 9 bases sitting between them. Here the CDR3 DNA reads TGTGCCAGCAGCGTAGGTCCGGGGCATCAGCCCCAGCATTTT. Its translation: CASSVGPGHQPQHF.

The sample holds a few counts of this clonotype. This chain connects TRBV20-1 to TRBJ2-1; perhaps TRBD1 as D (7 bases). V was shortened by 0 bases and J by 10 bases, with 16 bases between the two germline ends. The V gene's germline CDR1 is DFQATT and CDR2 SNEGSKA (reference sequence). The CDR3 has 14 amino acids. Written as DNA, the CDR3 is TGCAGTGCTAGAGAACCTGGAGGGGGCCTAGAGCAGTTCTTC. Translation: CSAREPGGGLEQFF.

The chain carries TRBV4-1 and TRBJ2-7; TRBD1 matches 10 bases. CDR1 is MGHRA, CDR2 YSYEKL, per germline. There are 14 residues in the CDR3. V lost 4 bases and J lost 4; bases outside the gene matches: 4. Here the CDR3 reads CASSLGTGEYEQYV. The CDR3 DNA reads TGCGCCAGCAGCCTCGGGACAGGGGAATACGAGCAGTACGTC.

The V and J genes are TRBV7-6 and TRBJ2-3; D gene uncertain. Trimming cost V 0 bases and J 0 bases, with 10 bases left between them. This CDR3 spans 16 amino acids. CDR1 SGHVS and CDR2 FNYEAQ come from the germline V gene. CDR3 in amino acids: CASSLAGSSSTDTQYF. The CDR3 region has the DNA TGTGCCAGCAGCTTAGCGGGCAGCTCTAGCACAGATACGCAGTATTTT.

This rearrangement joins TRBV11-2 to TRBJ2-5, with D perhaps assigned TRBD1 or TRBD2 (5 bases each). The CDR3 loop spans 14 amino acids. Germline lookup yields CDR1 SGHAT and CDR2 FQNNGV. V gave up 0 bases and J gave up 4 bases, with 9 bases separating them. The CDR3 loop reads CASSLEGRGETQYF. CDR3 DNA sequence: TGTGCCAGCAGCTTAGAGGGACGCGGAGAGACCCAGTACTTC.

This sequence joins TRBV5-8 and TRBJ2-3; D is perhaps TRBD1 or TRBD2 (5 bases each). The CDR3 is 15 residues long. Trimming took off 0 bases at V and 3 bases at J, with 11 bases between the two ends. Looked up from germline, CDR1 is SGHTS and CDR2 is YDEGEE. This chain's CDR3 is CASSLELGRTDTQYF. In nucleotides, the CDR3 is TGTGCCAGCAGCTTGGAACTGGGACGGACAGATACGCAGTATTTT.

The chain couples TRBV5-4 to TRBJ2-1, with 7 nucleotides matching TRBD2. The J segment lost 6 bases and the V segment lost 0 bases, leaving 9 bases of the junction unmatched. This CDR3 contains 16 residues. Germline loops: CDR1 SGHNT, CDR2 YYREEE (reference sequence). For the CDR3, the DNA is TGTGCCAGCAGCTTGGAAGGCGGGAGTACGGGCAATGAGCAGTTCTTC. It encodes CASSLEGGSTGNEQFF.

J is TRBJ2-7 and V is TRBV29-1, with TRBD2 matching over 13 bases. The CDR3 has 15 amino acids. After removal of 3 bases from V and 2 bases from J, the junction contained 4 bases not matched to a gene. Germline CDR1 is SQVTM and CDR2 is ANQGSEA. CDR3 sequence (DNA): TGCAGCGTTGATGGACTAGCGGGAGACCCCTACGAGCAGTACTTC. This translates into CSVDGLAGDPYEQYF.

V is TRBV11-3 and J is TRBJ2-3, with unresolved D. V was shortened by 0 bases and J by 3 bases, with 13 bases between the two germline ends. The CDR3 contains 16 residues. Germline-derived CDR1 and CDR2 are SGHNT and YENEEA. The CDR3 coding sequence is TGTGCCAGCAGCTTAGATCGTGGTTTCGGGACAGATACGCAGTATTTT. Protein: CASSLDRGFGTDTQYF.

This clonotype has just a few counts. The CDR3 DNA reads as TGTGCCAGCAGTTACACCAGGACTAGCGGGGTGTACAATGAGCAGTTCTTC. As protein: CASSYTRTSGVYNEQFF. This chain uses TRBV6-5 with TRBJ2-1; 12 nucleotides align to TRBD2. The CDR3 is 17 residues long. Trimming cost V 2 bases and J 4 bases; bases outside gene matches: 6. Germline loops: CDR1 MNHEY, CDR2 SVGAGI.

This clonotype has a count of ten or more. This rearrangement joins TRBV20-1 to TRBJ2-3; 11 bases are a match to TRBD1. J lost 0 bases, V lost 0 bases, and 8 bases had no gene match. This CDR3 is built from 18 residues. Germline CDR1 reads DFQATT; CDR2 reads SNEGSKA (reference sequence). The CDR3 loop is CSARDRGGQGASTDTQYF. The DNA of the CDR3 is TGCAGTGCTAGAGATCGTGGCGGACAGGGGGCTAGCACAGATACGCAGTATTTT.

This clonotype was detected only a few times. V usage is TRBV6-1 and J usage is TRBJ2-1, with 10 bases fitting TRBD2. After removal of 7 bases from V and 1 base from J, the junction contained 7 bases not matched to a gene. The germline V gene encodes CDR1 MNHNS and CDR2 SASEGT. This CDR3 region has 16 residues. The CDR3 here is CASMRLAGLSYNEQFF. CDR3 bases: TGTGCCAGCATGAGACTAGCGGGCCTTTCCTACAATGAGCAGTTCTTC.

The chain links TRBV3-1 to TRBJ2-1, with D perhaps TRBD2 (6 bases). The ends were cut back, 4 bases at V and 5 bases at J, with 18 bases in the middle. From germline, CDR1 is LGHDT and CDR2 YNNKEL (reference sequence). CDR3 length: 16 amino acids. CDR3 nucleotide sequence: TGTGCCAGCAGCCGCCTTAGCGGCCTCGTACACAATGAGCAGTTCTTC. This encodes CASSRLSGLVHNEQFF.